The source of this T cell receptor (beta chain) is a study of cytomegalovirus exposure and HLA in healthy donors. V was cut by 8 bases and J by 7 bases, with 27 bases left in between. CDR3 length: 18 amino acids. In germline, CDR1 is KGHSH, CDR2 LQKENI. Study-level points and caveats: Trimming of TCR beta V- and J-genes showed a link, identified in a later analysis, to a missense DCLRE1C variant.

In the PCR, 60 Vbeta and 13 Jbeta primers were used. Repertoires were generated with immunoSEQ multiplex PCR, while TCRdb's copy carries only in-frame clones and drops some. The sample contains under 200,000 clones, approximately 85% of which appear only once. Turning to this clone: The antigen is unknown.

The chain joins TRBV18 to TRBJ1-6, with D unclear. Source material: PBMCs. The sequence was collected from a man aged 18 to 30 in good health and CMV-seropositive. The CDR3, as DNA: TGTGCCAGCACTACATCTCCCATGACATCGGGGTGGAATTCACCCCTCCACTTT. Its protein product is CASTTSPMTSGWNSPLHF. The whole variable domain, remainder taken from reference TRBV18 and TRBJ1-6, is NAGVMQNPRHLVRRRGQEARLRCSPMKGHSHVYWYRQLPEEGLKFMVYLQKENIIDESGMPKERFSAEFPKEGPSILRIQQVVRGDSAAYFCASTTSPMTSGWNSPLHFGNGTRLTVT.